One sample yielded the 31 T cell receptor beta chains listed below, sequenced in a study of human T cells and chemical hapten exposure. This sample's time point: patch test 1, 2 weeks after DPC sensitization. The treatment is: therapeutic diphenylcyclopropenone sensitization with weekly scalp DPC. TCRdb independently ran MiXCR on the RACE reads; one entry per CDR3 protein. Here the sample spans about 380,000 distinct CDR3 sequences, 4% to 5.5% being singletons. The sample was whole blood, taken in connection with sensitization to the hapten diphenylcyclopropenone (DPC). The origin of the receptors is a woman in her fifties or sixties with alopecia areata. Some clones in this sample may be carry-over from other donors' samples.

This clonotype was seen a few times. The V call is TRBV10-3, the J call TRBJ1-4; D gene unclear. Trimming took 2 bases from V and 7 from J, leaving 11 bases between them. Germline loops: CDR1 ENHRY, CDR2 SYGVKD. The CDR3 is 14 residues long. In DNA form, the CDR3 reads TGTGCCATCAGTGAGGGGCGGGCCGGTGAAAAACTGTTTTTT. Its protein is CAISEGRAGEKLFF.

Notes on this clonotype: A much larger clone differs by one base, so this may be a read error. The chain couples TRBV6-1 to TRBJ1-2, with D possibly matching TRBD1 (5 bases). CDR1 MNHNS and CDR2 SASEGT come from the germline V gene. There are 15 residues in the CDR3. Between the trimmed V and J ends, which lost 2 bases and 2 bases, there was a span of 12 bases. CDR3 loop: CASSEKGRFNYGYTF. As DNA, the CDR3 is TGTGCCAGCAGTGAAAAGGGGCGTTTCAACTATGGCTACACCTTC.

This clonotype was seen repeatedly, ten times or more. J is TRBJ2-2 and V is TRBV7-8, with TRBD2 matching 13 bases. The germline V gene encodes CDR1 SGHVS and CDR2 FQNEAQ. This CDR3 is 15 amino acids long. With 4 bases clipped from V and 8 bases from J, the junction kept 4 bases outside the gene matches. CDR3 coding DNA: TGTGCCAGCAGCTGGACTAGCGGGGGAAGGGGGGAGCTGTTTTTT. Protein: CASSWTSGGRGELFF.

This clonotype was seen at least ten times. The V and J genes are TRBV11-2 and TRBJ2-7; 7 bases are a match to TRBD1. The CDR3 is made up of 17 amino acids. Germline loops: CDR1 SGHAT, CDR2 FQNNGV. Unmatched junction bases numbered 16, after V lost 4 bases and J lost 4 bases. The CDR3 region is CASSSSPDGQARYEQYF. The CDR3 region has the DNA TGTGCCAGCAGCTCGTCCCCCGATGGACAGGCTCGGTACGAGCAGTACTTC.

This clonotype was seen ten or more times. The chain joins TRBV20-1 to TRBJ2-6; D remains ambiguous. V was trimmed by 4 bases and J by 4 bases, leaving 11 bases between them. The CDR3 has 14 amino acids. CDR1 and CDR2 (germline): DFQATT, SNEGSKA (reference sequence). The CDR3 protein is CSAMEGLGANVLTF. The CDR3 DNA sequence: TGCAGTGCTATGGAAGGCCTGGGGGCCAACGTCCTGACTTTC.

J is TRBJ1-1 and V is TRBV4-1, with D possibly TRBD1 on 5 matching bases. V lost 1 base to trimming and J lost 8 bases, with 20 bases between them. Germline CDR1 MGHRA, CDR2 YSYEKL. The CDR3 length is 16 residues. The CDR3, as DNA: TGCGCCAGCAGCCAAGCCCCAATCCCGACGGGGGTAGAAGCTTTCTTT. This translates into CASSQAPIPTGVEAFF.

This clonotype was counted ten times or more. The DNA for the CDR3 is TGTGCCAGTAGTCTAGCGGGAGGGCTCCCCTACTCTGGGGCCAACGTCCTGACTTTC. Its translation: CASSLAGGLPYSGANVLTF. The chain joins TRBV19 to TRBJ2-6; 12 bases fit TRBD2. This CDR3 has 19 amino acids. Germline V gene lookup returns CDR1 LNHDA and CDR2 SQIVND (reference sequence). Trimming removed 5 bases from V and 0 bases from J; junction bases left unmatched: 8.

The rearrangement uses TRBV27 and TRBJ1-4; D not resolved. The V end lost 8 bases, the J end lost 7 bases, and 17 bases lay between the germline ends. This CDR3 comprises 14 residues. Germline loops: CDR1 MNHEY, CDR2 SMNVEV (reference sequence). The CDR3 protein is CASQSIAGSEKLFF. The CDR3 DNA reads TGTGCCAGCCAAAGCATCGCCGGGAGTGAAAAACTGTTTTTT.

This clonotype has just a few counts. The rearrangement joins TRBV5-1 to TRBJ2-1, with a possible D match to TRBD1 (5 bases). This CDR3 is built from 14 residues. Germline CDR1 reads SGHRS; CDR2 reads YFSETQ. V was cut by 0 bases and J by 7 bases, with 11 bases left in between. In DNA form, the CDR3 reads TGCGCCAGCAGCTTGGTTGGGGCGAGGAATGAGCAGTTCTTC. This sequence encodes CASSLVGARNEQFF.

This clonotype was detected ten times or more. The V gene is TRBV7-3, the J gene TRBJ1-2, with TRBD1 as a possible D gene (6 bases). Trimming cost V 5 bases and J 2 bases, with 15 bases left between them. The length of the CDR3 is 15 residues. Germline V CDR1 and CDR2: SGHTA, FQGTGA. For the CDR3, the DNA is TGTGCCAGCAGCCATCGACAGGAATTAAACTATGGCTACACCTTC. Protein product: CASSHRQELNYGYTF.

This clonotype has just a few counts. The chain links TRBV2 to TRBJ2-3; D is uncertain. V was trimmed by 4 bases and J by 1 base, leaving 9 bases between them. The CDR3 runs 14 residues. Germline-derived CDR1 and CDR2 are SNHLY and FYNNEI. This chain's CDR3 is CASSVRTRTDTQYF. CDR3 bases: TGTGCCAGCAGTGTACGCACCCGCACAGATACGCAGTATTTT.

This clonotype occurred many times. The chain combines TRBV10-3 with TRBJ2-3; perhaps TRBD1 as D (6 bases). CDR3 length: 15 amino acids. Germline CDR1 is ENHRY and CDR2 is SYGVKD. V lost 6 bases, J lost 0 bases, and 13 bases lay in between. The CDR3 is CAIRGSDSSTDTQYF. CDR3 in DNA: TGTGCCATCAGGGGATCGGACAGTAGCACAGATACGCAGTATTTT.

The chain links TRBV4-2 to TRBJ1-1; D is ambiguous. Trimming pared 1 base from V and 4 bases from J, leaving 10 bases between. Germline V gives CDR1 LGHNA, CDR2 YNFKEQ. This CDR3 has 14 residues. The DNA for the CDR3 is TGTGCCAGCAGCCAAGGGGGTGTCGGCACTGAAGCTTTCTTT. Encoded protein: CASSQGGVGTEAFF.

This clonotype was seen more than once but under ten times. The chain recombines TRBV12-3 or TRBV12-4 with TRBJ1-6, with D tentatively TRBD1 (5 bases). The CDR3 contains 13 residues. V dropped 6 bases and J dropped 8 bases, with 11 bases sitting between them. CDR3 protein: CASRQGGDSPLHF. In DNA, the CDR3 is TGTGCCAGCAGGCAGGGTGGGGATTCACCCCTCCACTTT.

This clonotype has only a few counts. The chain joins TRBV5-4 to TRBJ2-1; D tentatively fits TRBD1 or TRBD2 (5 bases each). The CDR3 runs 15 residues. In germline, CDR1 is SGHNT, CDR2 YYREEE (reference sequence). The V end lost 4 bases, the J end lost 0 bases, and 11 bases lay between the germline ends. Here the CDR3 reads CASSAGGFSYNEQFF. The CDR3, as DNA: TGTGCCAGCAGCGCTGGGGGATTCTCCTACAATGAGCAGTTCTTC.

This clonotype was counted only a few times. The CDR3 spells CAGTIGGQANTEAFF. In nucleotides, the CDR3 is TGTGCCGGTACAATCGGAGGACAGGCGAACACTGAAGCTTTCTTT. The chain joins TRBV5-4 to TRBJ1-1, with 7 bases matching TRBD1. The CDR3 totals 15 residues. Germline V lookup: CDR1 SGHNT, CDR2 YYREEE (reference sequence). V trimming: 10 bases; J trimming: 1 base; junction bases outside the gene matches: 13.

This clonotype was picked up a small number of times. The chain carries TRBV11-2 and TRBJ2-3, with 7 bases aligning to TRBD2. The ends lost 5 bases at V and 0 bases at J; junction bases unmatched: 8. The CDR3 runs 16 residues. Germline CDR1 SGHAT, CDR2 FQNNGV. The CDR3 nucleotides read TGTGCCAGCAGCCTACGACTAGCCCGAAGCACAGATACGCAGTATTTT. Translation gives CASSLRLARSTDTQYF.

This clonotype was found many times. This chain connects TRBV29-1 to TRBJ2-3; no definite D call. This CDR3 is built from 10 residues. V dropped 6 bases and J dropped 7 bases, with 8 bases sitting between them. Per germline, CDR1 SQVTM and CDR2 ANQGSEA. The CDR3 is CSVVQNTQYF. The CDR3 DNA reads TGCAGCGTGGTCCAAAATACGCAGTATTTT.

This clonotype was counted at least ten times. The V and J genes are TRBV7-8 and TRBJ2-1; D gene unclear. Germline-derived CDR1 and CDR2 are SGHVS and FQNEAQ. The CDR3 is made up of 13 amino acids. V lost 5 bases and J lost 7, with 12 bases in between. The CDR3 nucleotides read TGTGCCAGCAGCCATGAACTGTGGAATGAGCAGTTCTTC. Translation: CASSHELWNEQFF.

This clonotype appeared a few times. The CDR3, as DNA: TGTGCCAGCAGCTTAGCCCCAACTAGCAGCTACGAGCAGTACTTC. It codes for CASSLAPTSSYEQYF. The V and J genes are TRBV11-2 and TRBJ2-7, with a possible D match to TRBD2 (6 bases). Looked up from germline, CDR1 is SGHAT and CDR2 is FQNNGV. V lost 1 base and J lost 3, with 13 bases in between. This CDR3 is 15 amino acids long.

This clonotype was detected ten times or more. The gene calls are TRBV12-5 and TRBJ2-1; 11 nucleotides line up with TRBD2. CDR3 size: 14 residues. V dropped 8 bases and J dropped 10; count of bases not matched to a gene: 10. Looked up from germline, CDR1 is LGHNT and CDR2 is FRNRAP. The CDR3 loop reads CASSRLAGPKEQFF. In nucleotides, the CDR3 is TGTGCTAGTTCCAGACTAGCGGGGCCGAAGGAGCAGTTCTTC.

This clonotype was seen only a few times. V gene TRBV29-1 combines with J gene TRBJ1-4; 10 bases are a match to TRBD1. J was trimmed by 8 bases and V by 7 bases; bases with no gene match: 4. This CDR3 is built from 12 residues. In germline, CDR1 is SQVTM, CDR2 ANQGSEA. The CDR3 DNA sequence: TGCAGCGGACAGGGGGCGCGCGAAAAACTGTTTTTT. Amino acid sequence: CSGQGAREKLFF.

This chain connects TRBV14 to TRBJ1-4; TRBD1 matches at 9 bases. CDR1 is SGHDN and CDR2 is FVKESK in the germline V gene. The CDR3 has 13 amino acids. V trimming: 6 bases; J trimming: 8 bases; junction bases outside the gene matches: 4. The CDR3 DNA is TGTGCCAGCAGTCGGACAGGGGAAGAAAAACTGTTTTTT. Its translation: CASSRTGEEKLFF.

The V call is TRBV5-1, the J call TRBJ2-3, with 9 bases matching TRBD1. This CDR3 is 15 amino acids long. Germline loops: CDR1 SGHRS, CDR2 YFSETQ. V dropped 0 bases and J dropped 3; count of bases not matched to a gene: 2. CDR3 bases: TGCGCCAGCAGCTTGGGGACAGGGGTAACAGATACGCAGTATTTT. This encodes CASSLGTGVTDTQYF.

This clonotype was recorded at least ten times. The CDR3 nucleotides read TGTGCCAGCAGCTCCCCCAATGAGGTCGAGACCCAGTACTTC. As protein: CASSSPNEVETQYF. The chain is built from TRBV5-4 and TRBJ2-5, with D unresolved. The CDR3 extends over 14 amino acids. Trimming shortened V by 3 bases and J by 5 bases, and 14 bases separated the two germline ends. Germline V gives CDR1 SGHNT, CDR2 YYREEE (reference sequence).

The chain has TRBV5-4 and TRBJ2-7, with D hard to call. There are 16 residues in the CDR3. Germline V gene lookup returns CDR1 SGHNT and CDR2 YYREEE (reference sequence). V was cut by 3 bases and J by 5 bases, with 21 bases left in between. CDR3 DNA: TGTGCCAGCAGCTCCCCGGGCTATCGAGGTTCCGACGAGCAGTACTTC. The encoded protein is CASSSPGYRGSDEQYF.

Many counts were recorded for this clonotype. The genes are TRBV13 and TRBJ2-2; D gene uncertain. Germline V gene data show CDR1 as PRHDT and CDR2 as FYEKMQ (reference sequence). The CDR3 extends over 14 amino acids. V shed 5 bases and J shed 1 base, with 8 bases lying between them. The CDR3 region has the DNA TGTGCCAGCAGCGTCTTAAGGAACACCGGGGAGCTGTTTTTT. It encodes CASSVLRNTGELFF.

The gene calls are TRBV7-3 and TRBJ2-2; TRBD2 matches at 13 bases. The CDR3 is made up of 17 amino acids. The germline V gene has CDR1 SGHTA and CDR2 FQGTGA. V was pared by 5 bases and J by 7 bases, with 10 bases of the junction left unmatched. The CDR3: CASSPTGTSGENGELFF. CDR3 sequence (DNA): TGTGCCAGCAGCCCAACCGGGACTAGCGGGGAGAACGGGGAGCTGTTTTTT.

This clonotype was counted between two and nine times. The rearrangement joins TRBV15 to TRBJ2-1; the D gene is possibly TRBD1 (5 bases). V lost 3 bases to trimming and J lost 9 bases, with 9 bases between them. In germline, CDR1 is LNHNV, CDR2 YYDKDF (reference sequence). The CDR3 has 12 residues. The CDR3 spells CATSSHRGEQFF. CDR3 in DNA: TGTGCCACCAGCAGTCATAGGGGTGAGCAGTTCTTC.

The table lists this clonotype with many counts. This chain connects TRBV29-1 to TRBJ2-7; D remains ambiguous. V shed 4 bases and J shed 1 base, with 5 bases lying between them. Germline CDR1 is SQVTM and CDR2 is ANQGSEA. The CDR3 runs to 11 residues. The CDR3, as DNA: TGCAGCGTTGGGCAGTCCTACGAGCAGTACTTC. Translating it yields CSVGQSYEQYF.

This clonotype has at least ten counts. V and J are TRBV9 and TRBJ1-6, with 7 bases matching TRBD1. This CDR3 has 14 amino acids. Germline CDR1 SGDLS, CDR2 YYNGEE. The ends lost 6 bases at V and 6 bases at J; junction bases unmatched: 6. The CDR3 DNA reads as TGTGCCAGCACCTCCGACAGGGCTAATTCACCCCTCCACTTT. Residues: CASTSDRANSPLHF.